Listed here are 16 T cell receptor beta chains from one sample, sequenced in a study of T-cell reconstitution after alpha-beta-depleted transplantation in children listed by TCRdb under 2016. This specimen's treatment or condition label, per the study, means: allogeneic hematopoietic cell transplantation with graft depleted of TCRalphabeta T cells and CD19 B cells. Library preparation used PCR. Sequenced on an Illumina HiSeq 2500. TCR library preparation used molecular barcoding, with unique molecular identifiers applied to normalize quantification of the TCRbeta repertoire. TCRdb cleaned the public reads at Q25 with fastp, built clones with MiXCR and kept in-frame beta chains. Here each entry gathers all rows of one CDR3 protein and keeps the most common genes and DNA. The sample has hundreds of thousands of distinct CDR3 sequences on record, about 17% of them singletons. The ten most abundant clones make up roughly 29% of the sample.

The sample here was PBMCs, mostly from graft donor cells, taken 360 days after TCRalphabeta/CD19-depleted stem cell transplant. These receptors came from a boy younger than two who had a stem cell transplant for Wiskott-Aldrich syndrome, so the T cells may come from the graft donor.

The chain has TRBV7-9 and TRBJ2-1, with unresolved D. Trimming cost V 4 bases and J 0 bases, with 13 bases left between them. Per the germline V gene, CDR1 is SEHNR and CDR2 is FQNEAQ (reference sequence). The CDR3 length is 16 residues. CDR3 residues: CASSSRRLYSYNEQFF. CDR3 nucleotide sequence: TGTGCCAGCAGCTCGAGGCGGCTTTACTCCTACAATGAGCAGTTCTTC.

This clonotype was counted only a few times. The chain recombines TRBV5-1 with TRBJ2-7, with D maybe TRBD1 (5 bases). Germline CDR1 and CDR2: SGHRS and YFSETQ. The length of the CDR3 is 17 residues. The ends were cut back, 2 bases at V and 3 bases at J, with 21 bases in the middle. The DNA of the CDR3 is TGCGCCAGCAGCTTTAAAGGTGGGTCAGGGATAATCTACGAGCAGTACTTC. Translating gives CASSFKGGSGIIYEQYF. Full variable domain (remainder filled in from reference TRBV5-1 and TRBJ2-7): KAGVTQTPRYLIKTRGQQVTLSCSPISGHRSVSWYQQTPGQGLQFLFEYFSETQRNKGNFPGRFSGRQFSNSRSEMNVSTLELGDSALYLCASSFKGGSGIIYEQYFGPGTRLTVT.

The chain has TRBV20-1 and TRBJ1-2; D may be TRBD1 (5 bases). The CDR3 is made up of 14 amino acids. In germline, CDR1 is DFQATT, CDR2 SNEGSKA (reference sequence). Trimming pared 4 bases from V and 4 bases from J, leaving 16 bases between. Here the CDR3 reads CSATVRGLVYGYTF. DNA of the CDR3: TGCAGTGCTACGGTACGGGGCCTAGTCTATGGCTACACCTTC.

This clonotype has just one count. The rearrangement uses TRBV2 and TRBJ2-7; the D gene is possibly TRBD2 (6 bases). Germline CDR1 reads SNHLY; CDR2 reads FYNNEI. The CDR3 consists of 17 residues. Trimming took off 11 bases at V and 1 base at J, with 27 bases between the two ends. The CDR3 protein is CAFSPPHTGTPSYEQYF. The DNA of the CDR3 is TGTGCCTTCAGTCCTCCCCACACCGGGACTCCTTCCTACGAGCAGTACTTC.

This clonotype was counted ten times or more. The rearrangement joins TRBV20-1 to TRBJ2-1, with 7 bases fitting TRBD1. This CDR3 spans 16 amino acids. V lost 0 bases and J lost 4; bases outside the gene matches: 9. CDR1 is DFQATT and CDR2 is SNEGSKA in the germline V gene (reference sequence). CDR3 sequence reads: CSARDLTGETYNEQFF. In DNA, the CDR3 is TGCAGTGCTAGAGATCTCACAGGGGAAACATACAATGAGCAGTTCTTC.

This clonotype was seen just once. The gene calls are TRBV7-2 and TRBJ2-7, with 7 bases identical to TRBD1. The CDR3 has 17 residues. The junction had 13 bases not matched to a gene; V was cut back by 3 bases and J by 2 bases. In germline, CDR1 is SGHTA, CDR2 FQGNSA. Written as DNA, the CDR3 is TGTGCCAGCAGCTTCCAACATCCGGGACAGACTCCCTACGAGCAGTACTTC. This translates into CASSFQHPGQTPYEQYF.

The chain combines TRBV6-2 or TRBV6-3 with TRBJ2-5; D not certain. This CDR3 comprises 13 residues. V lost 0 bases and J 5 bases, leaving 7 bases between the germline ends. Germline CDR1 MNHEY, CDR2 SVGEGT. The CDR3 coding sequence is TGTGCCAGCAGTTACTCGGGATTTGAGACCCAGTACTTC. This sequence encodes CASSYSGFETQYF.

The rearrangement joins TRBV10-2 to TRBJ2-1; 8 nucleotides align to TRBD2. V lost 7 bases to trimming and J lost 4 bases; unmatched junction nucleotides: 9. Germline CDR1 and CDR2: WSHSY and SAAADI. The length of the CDR3 is 15 residues. CDR3 region: CASTPILAAYNEQFF. The CDR3 region has the DNA TGCGCCAGCACACCCATACTAGCGGCTTACAATGAGCAGTTCTTC.

The genes are TRBV18 and TRBJ1-1; D gene unclear. CDR1 is KGHSH, CDR2 LQKENI, per germline. Trimming shortened V by 3 bases and J by 3 bases, and 8 bases separated the two germline ends. This CDR3 contains 13 residues. CDR3 amino acids: CASSPLEDTEAFF. The CDR3 DNA reads as TGTGCCAGCTCACCTCTGGAGGACACTGAAGCTTTCTTT.

The chain recombines TRBV12-3 or TRBV12-4 with TRBJ2-5, with TRBD1 matching over 7 bases. The CDR3 runs 15 residues. V trimming: 1 base; J trimming: 7 bases; junction bases outside the gene matches: 9. CDR3 region: CASSLEGTAWGTQYF. The CDR3 DNA sequence: TGTGCCAGCAGTTTAGAAGGGACAGCCTGGGGGACCCAGTACTTC.

The V call is TRBV5-1, the J call TRBJ2-3, with no clear D. The CDR3 totals 14 residues. The V end was cut by 7 bases, the J end by 0 bases, with 12 bases between. CDR1 is SGHRS and CDR2 is YFSETQ in the germline V gene. CDR3 region: CASARLESTDTQYF. The CDR3, as DNA: TGCGCCAGCGCACGGCTAGAAAGCACAGATACGCAGTATTTT.

The V gene is TRBV4-3, the J gene TRBJ2-7; TRBD2 agrees at 11 bases. Germline CDR1 reads LGHNA; CDR2 reads YSLEER. This CDR3 spans 15 amino acids. J gave up 6 bases and V 3 bases, and 7 bases lay outside the gene matches. This CDR3 reads CASSHFSGTSGEQYF. The DNA for the CDR3 is TGCGCCAGCAGCCATTTTAGTGGGACTAGCGGCGAGCAGTACTTC.

The chain is built from TRBV4-1 and TRBJ1-1; 10 bases are a match to TRBD1. J was trimmed by 4 bases and V by 4 bases; bases with no gene match: 12. The CDR3 length is 17 residues. Germline CDR1 MGHRA, CDR2 YSYEKL. DNA for the CDR3: TGCGCCAGCAGCCCGGCCTTGACAGGGGGCGCGTTCACTGAAGCTTTCTTT. Its protein is CASSPALTGGAFTEAFF.

This chain joins TRBV28 and TRBJ2-7; D is uncertain. Germline V gene data show CDR1 as MDHEN and CDR2 as SYDVKM. This CDR3 has 15 residues. The germline V and J ends were trimmed by 3 bases and 5 bases, with 17 bases remaining between them. The CDR3 DNA is TGTGCCAGCAGTTTTGCGGTGGGCGAGAAGGACGAGCAGTACTTC. Its protein is CASSFAVGEKDEQYF.

This clonotype was picked up a small number of times. The CDR3 sequence: CASSHSGRVHEQYF. CDR3 in DNA: TGTGCCAGCAGCCATAGCGGGAGGGTCCACGAGCAGTACTTC. V usage is TRBV9 and J usage is TRBJ2-7; 11 nucleotides line up with TRBD2. Trimming cost V 4 bases and J 5 bases; bases outside gene matches: 5. The germline gives CDR1 SGDLS, CDR2 YYNGEE. The CDR3 is made up of 14 amino acids.

This clonotype was recorded a few times. The chain combines TRBV29-1 with TRBJ2-4; D ambiguous. The CDR3 runs 14 residues. Trimming stripped 4 bases from V and 0 bases from J, with 10 bases between. The germline V gene has CDR1 SQVTM and CDR2 ANQGSEA. The CDR3 DNA follows: TGCAGCGTTGTTTTTGGGGTAGCCAAAAACATTCAGTACTTC. Translation gives CSVVFGVAKNIQYF.